These 8 T cell receptor beta chains were sequenced from one sample in a study of shared clonotypes between healthy human individuals. TCRdb's table, derived via immunoSEQ multiplex PCR, lists solely in-frame clones and lacks some. Among under 1,100,000 clones listed, more than 75% were seen once. Sequencing was performed on memory CD4+ T cells from PBMCs. The subset: CD45RA-negative fraction. Receptors originate from a young man in good health. Some clones in this sample may be carry-over from other donors' samples.

The chain is built from TRBV25-1 and TRBJ2-4; D assignment may be TRBD1 or TRBD2 (5 bases each). V shed 6 bases and J shed 5 bases, with 20 bases lying between them. CDR3 length equals 16 residues. CDR1 and CDR2 from the germline V gene are MGHDK and SYGVNS. The CDR3 is CASRRQTEGIQNIQYF. In nucleotides, the CDR3 is TGTGCCAGCAGACGACAGACAGAGGGAATACAAAACATTCAGTACTTC.

The chain has TRBV6-6 and TRBJ2-2; D possibly corresponds to TRBD2 (7 bases). The CDR3 spans 15 residues. Germline CDR1 reads MNHNY; CDR2 reads SVGAGI (reference sequence). V was clipped by 6 bases and J by 3 bases, with 14 bases between them. CDR3 DNA sequence: TGTGCCAGCAGGGGGGGGCGCCCGGACACCGGGGAGCTGTTTTTT. Translated: CASRGGRPDTGELFF.

J is TRBJ1-1 and V is TRBV28; 7 positions match TRBD1. This CDR3 region has 14 residues. From germline, CDR1 is MDHEN and CDR2 SYDVKM. After removal of 8 bases from V and 6 bases from J, the junction contained 12 bases not matched to a gene. The CDR3 DNA reads as TGTGCCAGCCACTATTCAGGGGGAATGGCTGAAGCTTTCTTT. Translating gives CASHYSGGMAEAFF.

This chain joins TRBV7-9 and TRBJ2-1; 12 nucleotides align to TRBD2. V gave up 3 bases and J gave up 7 bases; unmatched junction bases: 13. Germline-derived CDR1 and CDR2 are SEHNR and FQNEAQ (reference sequence). The CDR3 covers 18 residues. CDR3 amino acids: CASSFPGLAGGLGNEQFF. CDR3 coding DNA: TGTGCCAGCAGCTTTCCCGGGCTAGCGGGGGGGCTGGGGAATGAGCAGTTCTTC.

This chain links TRBV6-1 with TRBJ2-2; 11 bases match TRBD2. J gave up 7 bases and V 0 bases, and 4 bases lay outside the gene matches. CDR1 MNHNS and CDR2 SASEGT come from the germline V gene. The CDR3 runs to 16 residues. The CDR3 sequence is CASSEASGRAIGELFF. The DNA for the CDR3 is TGTGCCAGCAGTGAAGCTAGCGGGAGGGCGATCGGGGAGCTGTTTTTT.

This chain connects TRBV7-6 to TRBJ2-2; D not resolved. The V gene lost 0 bases and the J gene lost 1 base, with 12 bases spanning the gap. Germline V gene sequence: CDR1 SGHVS, CDR2 FNYEAQ. The CDR3 loop spans 17 amino acids. The CDR3 DNA follows: TGTGCCAGCAGCTTAGCGCTATATCCAGGGAACACCGGGGAGCTGTTTTTT. Translation: CASSLALYPGNTGELFF.

The count of this clone is one. The rearrangement uses TRBV6-6 and TRBJ1-4, with TRBD1 matching 7 bases. Germline values: CDR1 MNHNY, CDR2 SVGAGI (reference sequence). This CDR3 is 15 amino acids long. V lost 8 bases, J lost 5 bases, and 11 bases stayed unmatched. The CDR3 loop is CASHWMGQRNEKLFF. CDR3 nucleotide sequence: TGTGCCAGCCATTGGATGGGACAGCGAAATGAAAAACTGTTTTTT.

V and J are TRBV6-1 and TRBJ2-7, with TRBD2 matching over 10 bases. This CDR3 is built from 14 residues. Germline values: CDR1 MNHNS, CDR2 SASEGT. The V and J ends lost 6 bases and 3 bases, in that order; junction bases with no gene match: 5. The CDR3 coding sequence is TGTGCCAGCAGGCTAGCGGGAGCATTCTACGAGCAGTACTTC. It encodes CASRLAGAFYEQYF.